Reported below is one T cell receptor beta chain. The sample originates from a study of blood T cell repertoires in COVID-19. Participants reported their clinical history, and cohort assignment relied on those reports. In the original workflow: Nucleated cell number was recorded as an estimate derived from reference gene primer amplification. The data were produced by immunoSEQ multiplex PCR, yet TCRdb's version contains in-frame clones alone and is incomplete. The DNA gave D and trimming, while V, J and clone size come from that table. This table has 130,000 to 150,000 clones, 80% to 85% appearing once. The TCR sequence derives from a woman between 45 and 65 years old who had been exposed to COVID-19. Sequenced sample: PBMCs or T cells enriched from blood (not recorded which).

CDR3 DNA sequence: TGTGCCAGCAGCCAACCTCCTAGCGGGAGGATCAATGAGCAGTTCTTC. This translates into CASSQPPSGRINEQFF. The J gene is TRBJ2-1, the V gene TRBV3-1 (or the pseudogene TRBV3-2), with 11 bases aligning to TRBD2. The CDR3 has 16 residues. Germline V gives CDR1 LGHDT, CDR2 YNNKEL (reference sequence). The junction had 6 bases not matched to a gene; V was cut back by 2 bases and J by 6 bases.